These 6 T cell receptor beta chains were all obtained from the same sample, sequenced in a study of T cells in Graves' hyperthyroidism and ophthalmopathy. It was RNA transcripts that yielded the amplified TCR beta CDR3 regions. Researchers ran a first-round RT-PCR on the TCR CDR3 using the HTBI primer set. TCRdb reprocessed the multiplex PCR reads via MiXCR and lists one record per CDR3 protein. The sample includes fewer than 450,000 distinct CDR3 sequences, roughly a sixth of them seen just once. Sequences were obtained from blood. The receptor set was obtained from a woman under 40 with Graves' hyperthyroidism that later progressed to Graves' ophthalmopathy.

The chain employs TRBV3-1 and TRBJ1-1; D is uncertain. CDR1 and CDR2 (germline): LGHDT, YNNKEL (reference sequence). Between the trimmed V and J ends, which lost 2 bases and 4 bases, there was a span of 8 bases. This CDR3 region has 13 residues. The CDR3 spells CASSQYSGTEAFF. The CDR3 DNA follows: TGTGCCAGCAGCCAATATTCGGGCACTGAAGCTTTCTTT. The full variable domain, in which reference TRBV3-1 and TRBJ1-1 provide the parts outside the CDR3, is DTAVSQTPKYLVTQMGNDKSIKCEQNLGHDTMYWYKQDSKKFLKIMFSYNNKELIINETVPNRFSPKSPDKAHLNLHINSLELGDSAVYFCASSQYSGTEAFFGQGTRLTVV.

This clonotype was seen many times. The chain employs TRBV6-1 and TRBJ1-1; D is ambiguous. This CDR3 has 15 residues. Germline CDR1 is MNHNS and CDR2 is SASEGT. V gave up 4 bases and J gave up 2 bases, with 14 bases separating them. The CDR3 region has the DNA TGTGCCAGCAGTGGTTTGAGCGTGGGCAACACTGAAGCTTTCTTT. This sequence encodes CASSGLSVGNTEAFF.

In this sample, this clonotype turned up many times. The chain couples TRBV20-1 to TRBJ1-1; 9 bases are shared with TRBD1. V lost 6 bases, J lost 6 bases, and 11 bases stayed unmatched. Germline-derived CDR1 and CDR2 are DFQATT and SNEGSKA (reference sequence). There are 14 residues in the CDR3. The CDR3 is CSAPHTGGPPEAFF. The DNA for the CDR3 is TGCAGTGCCCCACATACAGGGGGCCCCCCTGAAGCTTTCTTT.

V gene TRBV11-2 combines with J gene TRBJ1-6; possible D gene TRBD1, 6 bases. The CDR3 is 15 residues long. In germline, CDR1 is SGHAT, CDR2 FQNNGV. Trimming pared 7 bases from V and 8 bases from J, leaving 18 bases between. The chain's CDR3 is CASIALQGTHSPLHF. CDR3 in DNA: TGTGCCAGCATAGCGTTACAGGGAACTCATTCACCCCTCCACTTT.

This clonotype was counted many times. The rearrangement joins TRBV11-2 to TRBJ2-5, with D perhaps being TRBD1 or TRBD2 (6 bases each). The CDR3 totals 18 residues. V was trimmed by 2 bases and J by 3 bases, leaving 22 bases between them. CDR1 SGHAT and CDR2 FQNNGV come from the germline V gene. CDR3 protein: CASSLRGAGINGEETQYF. The CDR3 DNA reads as TGTGCCAGCAGCTTAAGGGGGGCCGGGATTAATGGGGAAGAGACCCAGTACTTC.

The sample holds many counts of this clonotype. V is TRBV13 and J is TRBJ2-5, with D possibly being TRBD2 (6 bases). Germline CDR1 and CDR2: PRHDT and FYEKMQ (reference sequence). Trimming left V 0 bases short and J 5 bases short, with 10 bases between. This CDR3 spans 14 amino acids. CDR3 protein: CASSLGGSGETQYF. CDR3 sequence (DNA): TGTGCCAGCAGCTTAGGGGGGAGCGGGGAGACCCAGTACTTC.